This TCR beta chain was sequenced for a study of metastatic and nonmetastatic thyroid tumors (TCRdb year 2020). With regard to the full study: Repertoires were compared across peripheral blood and tumor or nodule tissue samples from malignant and benign thyroid patients.

The full study reports these points: In both blood and tumor samples, TCR beta diversity was reported to be significantly higher in malignant tumors than in benign nodules.

Trimming takes 4 bases off V and 6 bases off J; junction bases not matched to a gene: 8. The CDR3 spans 16 residues, from the cysteine through the phenylalanine. Only the CDR3 DNA is retained, 48 bases long and in frame from the first base. CDR1 and CDR2, per the germline V gene (reference sequence), are LNHDA and SQIVND. Before undergoing thyroid surgery, none of the patients had been given any kind of treatment. Patient clinical samples collected from about 2012 to 2018 were retrospectively analysed using T-cell receptor beta sequencing. The library was produced with PCR. Sequencing was carried out with an Illumina HiSeq 4000. High-throughput sequencing was used to profile the TCR beta-chain CDR3 region of each patient. On the authors' methods: The researchers built a classifier to tell apart papillary thyroid cancer patients with distant metastasis, based on CDR3 differences among clinicopathological groups. The Shannon index was used to measure repertoire diversity, and the Morisita-Horn index was used to measure how similar tumor and blood repertoires were. Clones were called with MiXCR by TCRdb after fastp trimmed the public reads at Q25, and only in-frame beta chains were retained. The V and J calls, along with clone size, are taken from TCRdb and not from the paper's own processing. The sample table lists tens of thousands of clones, around a fifth of them with a count of one. The biggest ten clones account for about 4.2% of the sample.

This clone came up a few times. Its antigen remains undetermined. No base qualities exist here, and no much larger clone lies one base off it. This receptor was identified in a male donor with papillary thyroid cancer or a benign thyroid nodule (not recorded which). Some clones in this sample may be carry-over from other donors' samples. The sequencing input was blood. Here the chain combines TRBV19 and TRBJ2-1; 11 middle bases align to TRBD2. The nucleotides are TGTGCCAGTAGTAGACCTACTAGCGGGAGTTTCAATGAGCAGTTCTTC. Protein translation: CASSRPTSGSFNEQFF.